Listed below are T cell receptor beta chains from one sample, sequenced in a study of breast tumors, draining lymph nodes, adjacent tissues. One entry per CDR3 protein, called by TCRdb with MiXCR from the multiplex PCR reads. The data contain 190,000 or so distinct CDR3 sequences, over 25% of them singletons. Sequencing was performed on axillary lymph node tissue. These receptors originate from a female donor with breast cancer. Some clones in this sample may be carry-over from other donors' samples. Both conserved end residues are part of each CDR3. A D gene is named only where the DNA matches it firmly. Some rows mark clone size as missing; the rest say once, few, many or name a class of expanded clone.

J gene | V gene | clone size | D gene | CDR3 protein | CDR3 DNA
TRBJ2-5 | TRBV29-1 | many | TRBD1 | CSVEDLGQGTETQYF | TGCAGCGTTGAAGATCTCGGACAGGGGACGGAGACCCAGTACTTC
TRBJ1-5 | TRBV7-2 | many | NA | CASSSSYRGRFNQPQHF | TGTGCCAGCAGCTCATCTTATCGCGGCAGATTCAATCAGCCCCAGCATTTT
TRBJ2-1 | TRBV4-1 | many | NA | CASSQKGGKMGSYNEQFF | TGCGCCAGCAGCCAAAAAGGCGGGAAAATGGGCTCCTACAATGAGCAGTTCTTC
TRBJ1-1 | TRBV20-1 | NA | NA | CSARSGENTEAFF | TGCAGTGCTCGCAGTGGGGAGAACACTGAAGCTTTCTTT
TRBJ1-3 | TRBV20-1 | NA | NA | CSARPSGTVSGNTIYF | TGCAGTGCTAGACCTAGCGGGACGGTCTCTGGAAACACCATATATTTT
TRBJ2-1 | TRBV20-1 | many | TRBD2 | CSAPGRGTSGPYNEQFF | TGCAGTGCTCCAGGTCGCGGGACTAGCGGCCCTTACAATGAGCAGTTCTTC
TRBJ2-3 | TRBV7-2 | few | NA | CASSLHGGGGGDEQYF | TGTGCCAGCAGCTTACATGGCGGGGGCGGTGGTGATGAGCAGTATTTT
TRBJ2-5 | TRBV5-1 | many | NA | CASSLARGEYGTQYF | TGCGCCAGCAGCTTGGCCAGGGGGGAGTATGGGACCCAGTACTTC
TRBJ1-5 | TRBV12-3/TRBV12-4 | many | NA | CASSLGQANGPQHF | TGTGCCAGCAGTTTAGGGCAGGCTAACGGGCCCCAGCATTTT
TRBJ2-7 | TRBV6-2/TRBV6-3 | many | NA | CASSYGVEQYF | TGTGCCAGCAGTTACGGTGTCGAGCAGTACTTC
TRBJ2-1 | TRBV24-1 | many | TRBD1 | CATSDAPGTGERSEQFF | TGTGCCACCAGTGATGCCCCCGGGACAGGGGAAAGAAGTGAGCAGTTCTTC
TRBJ2-3 | TRBV19 | NA | TRBD2 | CARVGTRTYTQYF | TGTGCTAGAGTTGGGACTAGAACCTATACGCAGTATTTT
TRBJ2-7 | TRBV4-3 | many | NA | CASSQDLGKDEQYF | TGCGCCAGCAGCCAAGATCTTGGGAAGGACGAGCAGTACTTC
TRBJ1-1 | TRBV15 | few | NA | CDTPWENTEAFF | TGTGATACACCGTGGGAAAACACTGAAGCTTTCTTT
TRBJ1-2 | TRBV4-1 | few | NA | CASNQAMASYGYTF | TGCGCCAGCAACCAAGCGATGGCTAGCTATGGCTACACCTTC
TRBJ1-4 | TRBV30 | NA | NA | CAWSVQSGVKNCFF | NA
TRBJ2-3 | TRBV10-3 | NA | TRBD2 | CAISEERTSGRADTQYF | TGTGCCATCAGTGAAGAGAGGACTAGCGGGAGGGCAGATACGCAGTATTTT
TRBJ2-5 | TRBV11-2 | many | NA | CASSPQGTETQYF | TGTGCCAGCAGCCCCCAGGGGACTGAGACCCAGTACTTC
TRBJ2-1 | TRBV5-8 | NA | NA | CASSFSAPYNEQFF | TGTGCCAGCAGCTTTAGCGCGCCCTACAATGAGCAGTTCTTC
TRBJ2-7 | TRBV19 | many | NA | CASSRRDGSYEQYF | TGTGCCAGTAGTCGCCGGGACGGATCCTACGAGCAGTACTTC
TRBJ2-5 | TRBV20-1 | many | NA | CSARDSQGWETQYF | TGCAGTGCTAGAGATTCTCAGGGTTGGGAGACCCAGTACTTC
TRBJ2-1 | TRBV7-8 | many | NA | CASSPPIYRKAEQFF | TGTGCCAGCAGCCCCCCAATCTACAGGAAGGCTGAGCAGTTCTTC
TRBJ1-6 | TRBV20-1 | many | NA | CSAREEGRAPNSPLHF | TGCAGTGCTAGAGAGGAGGGGAGGGCCCCTAATTCACCCCTCCACTTT
TRBJ1-4 | TRBV25-1 | many | NA | CASSGGPNEKLFF | TGTGCCAGCAGTGGGGGCCCCAATGAAAAACTGTTTTTT
TRBJ2-7 | TRBV12-3/TRBV12-4 | NA | TRBD1 | CASTGGTGTIPYEQYF | TGTGCCAGCACCGGCGGGACAGGGACGATCCCCTACGAGCAGTACTTC
TRBJ1-5 | TRBV6-6 | many | TRBD1 | CASSYDPGTAYSNQPQHF | TGTGCCAGCAGTTACGACCCGGGGACAGCTTATAGCAATCAGCCCCAGCATTTT
TRBJ2-3 | TRBV5-1 | NA | TRBD2 | CASSLAGAVYTQYF | TGCGCCAGCAGCTTAGCGGGAGCCGTCTACACGCAGTATTTT
TRBJ1-5 | TRBV6-6 | many | NA | CASSYNYPGVSNQPQHF | TGTGCCAGCAGTTACAACTACCCGGGAGTAAGCAATCAGCCCCAGCATTTT
TRBJ1-1 | TRBV14 | few | NA | CASSQEGNTEAFF | TGTGCCAGCAGCCAAGAAGGGAACACTGAAGCTTTCTTT
TRBJ2-7 | TRBV20-1 | NA | NA | CSASWRPNYSEQYF | TGCAGTGCCTCATGGAGGCCAAATTACTCCGAGCAGTACTTC
TRBJ1-1 | TRBV2 | many | NA | CASSSQPNTEAFF | TGTGCCAGCTCCTCACAACCGAACACTGAAGCTTTCTTT
TRBJ1-6 | TRBV7-2 | NA | NA | CANSFGQTNSPLHF | TGTGCCAACAGCTTTGGGCAGACTAATTCACCCCTCCACTTT
TRBJ2-1 | TRBV5-1 | many | TRBD1 | CASSSGDRGQNNEQFF | TGCGCCAGCAGCTCCGGGGACAGGGGGCAGAACAATGAGCAGTTCTTC
TRBJ2-3 | TRBV12-3/TRBV12-4 | many | NA | CASARADTQYF | TGTGCCAGCGCTAGAGCAGATACGCAGTATTTT
TRBJ1-2 | TRBV7-2 | once | NA | CASNLGIWRYGDGYTF | TGTGCCAGCAACTTAGGAATTTGGCGCTATGGTGATGGCTACACCTTC
TRBJ1-6 | TRBV20-1 | NA | NA | CSAVGTTLHF | TGCAGTGCTGTGGGGACAACGCTCCACTTT
TRBJ1-4 | TRBV5-1 | many | TRBD1 | CASSLGQGPEKLFF | TGCGCCAGCAGCTTGGGACAGGGCCCTGAAAAACTGTTTTTT
TRBJ2-5 | TRBV6-2/TRBV6-3 | many | NA | CASSYGRGRQETQYF | TGTGCCAGCAGTTACGGTCGGGGGAGGCAAGAGACCCAGTACTTC
TRBJ2-3 | TRBV7-3 | NA | TRBD2 | CASSLLRVAGGLADTQYF | TGTGCCAGCAGCCTACTTAGGGTAGCGGGAGGGTTGGCAGATACGCAGTATTTT
TRBJ1-3 | TRBV7-8 | many | TRBD1 | CASSLAATGPGNTIYF | TGTGCCAGCAGCTTAGCAGCGACAGGGCCTGGAAACACCATATATTTT
TRBJ1-4 | TRBV7-2 | many | TRBD1 | CASSQRNRGRDEKLFF | TGTGCCAGCAGCCAACGCAACAGGGGGCGAGATGAAAAACTGTTTTTT
TRBJ2-5 | TRBV3-1 | many | NA | CASSQDGAGLRETQYF | TGTGCCAGCAGCCAAGATGGGGCGGGGCTTCGAGAGACCCAGTACTTC
TRBJ1-6 | TRBV20-1 | many | NA | CSAREGGASGSPLHF | TGCAGTGCTCGCGAGGGGGGGGCCTCAGGGTCACCCCTCCACTTT
TRBJ2-2 | TRBV5-1 | many | TRBD2 | CASSLAPSGGTGELFF | TGCGCCAGCAGCTTGGCGCCTAGCGGGGGCACCGGGGAGCTGTTTTTT
TRBJ2-2 | TRBV7-2 | NA | NA | CASSLGRRNTGELFF | TGTGCCAGCAGCTTGGGCAGGAGGAACACCGGGGAGCTGTTTTTT
TRBJ2-1 | TRBV5-1 | many | TRBD2 | CASSEVGGSHGEQFF | TGCGCCAGCAGCGAGGTGGGCGGGAGCCATGGTGAGCAGTTCTTC
TRBJ1-4 | TRBV7-8 | many | NA | CASSLKAPGWSTNEKLFF | TGTGCCAGCAGCTTAAAGGCCCCCGGGTGGTCAACTAATGAAAAACTGTTTTTT
TRBJ2-3 | TRBV7-9 | many | NA | CASRKVRLATDTQYF | TGTGCCAGCAGAAAAGTCAGGCTAGCAACAGATACGCAGTATTTT
TRBJ2-5 | TRBV19 | many | NA | CASSIVPEETQYF | TGTGCCAGTAGTATAGTCCCGGAAGAGACCCAGTACTTC
TRBJ2-1 | TRBV7-9 | NA | NA | CASSPRTPYNEQFF | TGTGCCAGCAGCCCCAGGACACCTTACAATGAGCAGTTCTTC
TRBJ2-1 | TRBV10-3 | NA | NA | CARDHGRVSSYNEQFF | TGTGCTAGAGATCACGGGCGGGTTAGCTCCTACAATGAGCAGTTCTTC
TRBJ2-1 | TRBV5-1 | many | NA | CASSLVPRGSEQFF | TGCGCCAGCAGCTTGGTTCCGCGGGGAAGTGAGCAGTTCTTC